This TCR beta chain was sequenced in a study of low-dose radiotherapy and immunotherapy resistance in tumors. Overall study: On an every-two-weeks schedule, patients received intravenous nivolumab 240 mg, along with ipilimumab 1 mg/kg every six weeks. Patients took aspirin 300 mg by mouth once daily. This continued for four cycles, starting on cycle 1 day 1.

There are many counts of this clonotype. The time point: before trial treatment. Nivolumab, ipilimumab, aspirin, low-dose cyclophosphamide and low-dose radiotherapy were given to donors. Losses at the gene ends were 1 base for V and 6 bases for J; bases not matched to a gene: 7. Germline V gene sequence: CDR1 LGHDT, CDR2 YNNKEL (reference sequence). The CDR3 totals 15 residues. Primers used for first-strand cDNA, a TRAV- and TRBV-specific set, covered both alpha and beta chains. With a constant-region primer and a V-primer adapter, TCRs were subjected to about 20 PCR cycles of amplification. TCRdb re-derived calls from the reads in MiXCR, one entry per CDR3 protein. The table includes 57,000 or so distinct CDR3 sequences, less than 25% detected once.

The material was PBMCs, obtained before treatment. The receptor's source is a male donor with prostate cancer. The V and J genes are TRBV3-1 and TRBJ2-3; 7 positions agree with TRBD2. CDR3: CASSQVGAGTDTQYF. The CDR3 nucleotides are TGTGCCAGCAGCCAAGTAGGAGCGGGAACGGATACGCAGTATTTT.